This TCR beta chain was captured by sequencing in a study of blood T cell repertoires in COVID-19 (TCRdb year 2020). Some background on the complete study: Samples from collaborators originated in the United States, Italy and Spain and spanned both the acute and convalescent phases of COVID-19. The repertoires were released in a freely available public database meant as a resource for research on the immune response to SARS-CoV-2. The samples were drawn from two sources: the first 160 participants of the ongoing ImmuneRACE study, and 1,000 to 1,500 subjects contributed by 6 global collaborators. Deeply sampled blood TCRbeta repertoires from subjects exposed to, actively infected with, or recovered from COVID-19 were included in the dataset. HLA class I and class II types, where available, came from metadata supplied by the sample provider rather than from assay-based typing. The prospective study material was composed of cDNA or gDNA derived from T cells, B-cell-depleted T cells, or PBMCs. The sample metadata nearly always contained a de-identified subject ID, COVID-19 status, age in years and sex.

Overall study outcomes, separate from this receptor: The amount of clinical and demographic metadata varied by source and participant and was provided uncurated.

In the case of this clone: Its antigen has not been determined. Per-base quality was not reported, and no clone a single base away is much larger than it.

CDR1 and CDR2 are drawn from the germline V gene: MDHEN, SYDVKM. The trim is 3 bases for V and 1 base for J, with a gap of 18 bases between the germline ends. The cysteine opens and the phenylalanine closes a CDR3 of 17 amino acids. Of all the DNA, just the CDR3 is kept, 51 bases in frame from base 1. The immunoSEQ Assay, a bias-controlled multiplex PCR, was used to amplify TCRbeta CDR3 regions from genomic DNA. On the authors' methods: Within the assay, amplification of reference gene primers was used to estimate how many nucleated cells each sample contained. To quantify the absolute abundance of each unique TCRbeta CDR3 rearrangement, sequence reads were collapsed and filtered. For each sample, productive Simpson clonality was calculated by taking the square root of Simpson's diversity index across productive rearrangements. TCRdb carries this immuneACCESS record with in-frame sequences only. Its versions omit some clonotypes, under half of them owing to an unresolved V gene in the studies checked, with the rest unexplained. That table supplies the V and J calls and clone size; D and trimming were determined from the DNA. Here the sample has 25,000 to 30,000 clones; about 94% occur a single time. The ten largest clones capture around 4% of the sample.

Each collaborating institution followed its own protocols to collect whole blood in K2EDTA tubes. Collaborator samples were shipped for TCRbeta analysis as frozen whole blood, isolated PBMCs, or DNA extracted from either sample type. The chain is assembled from TRBV28 and TRBJ2-5, and TRBD2 may be the D gene, going by 6 matching bases. The sequence came from a human donor with active COVID-19. The donor label of this sample is uncertain. Sequenced sample: peripheral blood. Read as DNA, the sequence is TGTGCCAGCAGTTTTGGCAACCCCAGGGACTTCCAAGAGACCCAGTACTTC. This is translated as CASSFGNPRDFQETQYF. When the CDR3 is completed using the reference TRBV28 and TRBJ2-5 genes on either side, the full variable domain is DVKVTQSSRYLVKRTGEKVFLECVQDMDHENMFWYRQDPGLGLRLIYFSYDVKMKEKGDIPEGYSVSREKKERFSLILESASTNQTSMYLCASSFGNPRDFQETQYFGPGTRLLVL.